One sample yielded the 32 T cell receptor beta chains listed below, sequenced in a study of cytomegalovirus exposure and HLA in healthy donors. 60 Vbeta and 13 Jbeta primers were used in PCR. Sequenced by immunoSEQ multiplex PCR; TCRdb stores in-frame clones only, minus some. The table counts 150,000 to 250,000 clones; approximately 0.74% lies in the top ten. Sequenced sample: PBMCs. Source of these receptors: a boy aged 10-17 years in good health and CMV-seronegative.

This sequence joins TRBV19 and TRBJ2-4, with a weak D call TRBD1 (6 bases). The CDR3 loop spans 16 amino acids. CDR1 LNHDA and CDR2 SQIVND come from the germline V gene (reference sequence). Trimming took off 1 base at V and 0 bases at J, with 10 bases between the two ends. CDR3 residues: CASSIVGRGAKNIQYF. CDR3 in DNA: TGTGCCAGTAGTATAGTGGGCAGGGGAGCCAAAAACATTCAGTACTTC.

The chain joins TRBV27 to TRBJ1-3; D is ambiguous. The CDR3 is made up of 13 amino acids. Germline-derived CDR1 and CDR2 are MNHEY and SMNVEV (reference sequence). The ends were cut back, 6 bases at V and 2 bases at J, with 8 bases in the middle. CDR3 protein: CASSRMAGNTIYF. The CDR3 bases are TGTGCCAGCAGCAGGATGGCTGGAAACACCATATATTTT.

CDR3 sequence: CATDRDRGRGAFF. The DNA of the CDR3 is TGTGCCACCGACCGGGACAGGGGGCGAGGAGCTTTCTTT. V is TRBV28 and J is TRBJ1-1; 12 positions agree with TRBD1. CDR3 size: 13 residues. CDR1 is MDHEN and CDR2 is SYDVKM in the germline V gene. Trimming removed 10 bases from V and 10 bases from J; junction bases left unmatched: 10.

The chain is built from TRBV28 and TRBJ1-1; TRBD1 agrees at 7 bases. CDR3 size: 15 residues. The germline gives CDR1 MDHEN, CDR2 SYDVKM. J lost 1 base, V lost 5 bases, and 7 bases had no gene match. The DNA for the CDR3 is TGTGCCAGCAGTATTACCGGGACAGCGAACACTGAAGCTTTCTTT. As protein: CASSITGTANTEAFF.

This sequence joins TRBV19 and TRBJ1-1; tentative D call: TRBD1 (5 bases). The V gene lost 0 bases and the J gene lost 2 bases, with 10 bases spanning the gap. Per germline, CDR1 LNHDA and CDR2 SQIVND (reference sequence). The CDR3 contains 15 residues. Here the CDR3 reads CASSIDGRANTEAFF. The CDR3 DNA reads TGTGCCAGTAGTATAGACGGCAGGGCAAACACTGAAGCTTTCTTT.

The genes are TRBV7-2 and TRBJ2-1; TRBD2 matches at 9 bases. Unmatched junction bases numbered 5, after V lost 2 bases and J lost 6 bases. The CDR3 consists of 15 residues. Germline V gene data show CDR1 as SGHTA and CDR2 as FQGNSA. CDR3 protein: CASSLSASGVNEQFF. Written as DNA, the CDR3 is TGTGCCAGCAGCTTATCGGCTAGCGGGGTCAATGAGCAGTTCTTC.

The V and J genes are TRBV15 and TRBJ2-7; TRBD2 agrees at 9 bases. The CDR3 has 15 residues. Trimming took 4 bases from V and 6 from J; bases not matched to a gene: 10. Germline values: CDR1 LNHNV, CDR2 YYDKDF (reference sequence). CDR3 coding DNA: TGTGCCACCAGCACTCGGACTAGCGTTCCGACCGAGCAGTACTTC. It translates to CATSTRTSVPTEQYF.

V gene TRBV19 combines with J gene TRBJ2-5, with TRBD2 matching over 12 bases. V gave up 10 bases and J gave up 2 bases; unmatched junction bases: 11. This CDR3 is built from 16 residues. Germline CDR1 and CDR2: LNHDA and SQIVND (reference sequence). CDR3 sequence: CATQRRLAGGQETQYF. CDR3 DNA: TGTGCCACCCAACGCCGGCTAGCGGGGGGGCAAGAGACCCAGTACTTC. The variable domain in full, completed from reference TRBV19 and TRBJ2-5, reads DGGITQSPKYLFRKEGQNVTLSCEQNLNHDAMYWYRQDPGQGLRLIYYSQIVNDFQKGDIAEGYSVSREKKESFPLTVTSAQKNPTAFYLCATQRRLAGGQETQYFGPGTRLLVL.

V is TRBV5-1 and J is TRBJ2-7; TRBD1 aligns across 8 bases. With 1 base clipped from V and 7 bases from J, the junction kept 13 bases outside the gene matches. The V gene's germline CDR1 is SGHRS and CDR2 YFSETQ. This CDR3 is 16 amino acids long. CDR3 amino acids: CASSLTPLDRVREQYF. DNA of the CDR3: TGCGCCAGCAGCTTGACTCCATTGGACAGGGTTAGGGAGCAGTACTTC.

V gene TRBV5-5 combines with J gene TRBJ1-1; D call uncertain. This CDR3 comprises 15 residues. Germline-derived CDR1 and CDR2 are SGHKS and YYEKEE (reference sequence). With 4 bases removed from V and 0 bases from J, the gap between germline ends came to 13 bases. This CDR3 reads CASSPQASMNTEAFF. CDR3 DNA: TGTGCCAGCAGCCCCCAAGCCTCCATGAACACTGAAGCTTTCTTT.

V and J are TRBV7-9 and TRBJ2-7, with D tentatively TRBD2 (6 bases). Looked up from germline, CDR1 is SEHNR and CDR2 is FQNEAQ (reference sequence). The V end lost 3 bases, the J end lost 5 bases, and 11 bases lay between the germline ends. CDR3 length equals 13 residues. The CDR3 coding sequence is TGTGCCAGCAGCTTCCCGGGGGATAACGAGCAGTACTTC. It specifies CASSFPGDNEQYF.

Comment on this clone: An end of the junction does not agree with germline; a read error may underlie this. The chain links TRBV7-7 to TRBJ1-1; a weak D match, TRBD1 (6 bases). The CDR3 is 14 amino acids. The germline gives CDR1 SSHAT, CDR2 FNYEAQ (reference sequence). CDR3 bases: TGTGCTAGCAGCCGACTACAGGGGAACACTGAAGCTTTCTTT. Translated: CASSRLQGNTEAFF.

This chain links TRBV7-8 with TRBJ2-7, with D unclear. V dropped 7 bases and J dropped 3 bases, with 7 bases sitting between them. Germline V lookup: CDR1 SGHVS, CDR2 FQNEAQ. The CDR3 extends over 11 amino acids. The CDR3 coding sequence is TGTGCCAGCACAACGGGCTACGAGCAGTACTTC. This translates into CASTTGYEQYF. Variable domain in full (rest from reference TRBV7-8 and TRBJ2-7): GAGVSQSPRYKVAKRGQDVALRCDPISGHVSLFWYQQALGQGPEFLTYFQNEAQLDKSGLPSDRFFAERPEGSVSTLKIQRTQQEDSAVYLCASTTGYEQYFGPGTRLTVT.

This chain joins TRBV2 and TRBJ2-3, with a tentative D call TRBD1 (6 bases). Germline-derived CDR1 and CDR2 are SNHLY and FYNNEI. V lost 6 bases and J lost 4, with 8 bases in between. CDR3 size: 12 residues. In DNA, the CDR3 is TGTGCCAGCAGCAGGGGCCCAGATACGCAGTATTTT. Translated: CASSRGPDTQYF.

This chain links TRBV4-1 with TRBJ2-3, with 8 bases fitting TRBD1. Losses at the gene ends were 4 bases for V and 4 bases for J; bases not matched to a gene: 7. The germline V gene encodes CDR1 MGHRA and CDR2 YSYEKL. This CDR3 region has 15 residues. CDR3 sequence (DNA): TGCGCCAGCAGCCCGACTGACAGGGGCCCAGATACGCAGTATTTT. Its protein is CASSPTDRGPDTQYF.

The rearrangement joins TRBV7-7 to TRBJ2-3, with 10 bases matching TRBD2. Per germline, CDR1 SSHAT and CDR2 FNYEAQ (reference sequence). The CDR3 sequence is 16 residues long. V lost 4 bases and J lost 6; bases outside the gene matches: 10. The CDR3 DNA reads TGTGCCAGCAGCTCGCCTAGCGGGGGAATTCCCGATACGCAGTATTTT. Translated, it gives CASSSPSGGIPDTQYF.

The chain has TRBV7-2 and TRBJ1-2; 7 nucleotides align to TRBD1. The junction had 7 bases not matched to a gene; V was cut back by 5 bases and J by 1 base. The CDR3 consists of 15 residues. Germline loops: CDR1 SGHTA, CDR2 FQGNSA. The CDR3 nucleotides are TGTGCCAGCAGCCCACCGGGACAGAATAACTATGGCTACACCTTC. It translates to CASSPPGQNNYGYTF.

This chain joins TRBV9 and TRBJ2-1; 8 nucleotides align to TRBD2. After removal of 2 bases from V and 6 bases from J, the junction contained 7 bases not matched to a gene. The CDR3 has 15 residues. Germline V CDR1 and CDR2: SGDLS, YYNGEE. CDR3 region: CASSVTSGAGNEQFF. CDR3 sequence (DNA): TGTGCCAGCAGCGTCACTAGCGGTGCCGGCAATGAGCAGTTCTTC.

The chain combines TRBV5-6 with TRBJ2-1, with D perhaps matching TRBD2 (5 bases). In germline, CDR1 is SGHDT, CDR2 YYEEEE. The CDR3 covers 14 residues. V was clipped by 1 base and J by 8 bases, with 13 bases between them. In DNA, the CDR3 is TGTGCCAGCAGCTTGCTCGGACTTAGGGATGAGCAGTTCTTC. This sequence encodes CASSLLGLRDEQFF.

Concerning this clone itself: Germline is not matched at one junction end, which may reflect a read error. V and J are TRBV6-1 and TRBJ2-7; D not resolved. CDR1 MNHNS and CDR2 SASEGT come from the germline V gene. This CDR3 is 15 amino acids long. The CDR3 is CASSEALGLAYEQSF. DNA for the CDR3: TGTGCCAGCAGTGAAGCGTTGGGCCTTGCCTACGAGCAGTCCTTC.

The chain uses TRBV6-5 and TRBJ2-7, with TRBD2 matching over 11 bases. In germline, CDR1 is MNHEY, CDR2 SVGAGI. V trimming: 5 bases; J trimming: 2 bases; junction bases outside the gene matches: 5. The length of the CDR3 is 15 residues. The CDR3 DNA follows: TGTGCCAGCAGTCCCCTAGCGGGGGGTGCCTACGAGCAGTACTTC. Translation: CASSPLAGGAYEQYF.

This rearrangement joins TRBV28 to TRBJ1-2; weak D call: TRBD1 (6 bases). The V end was cut by 3 bases, the J end by 4 bases, with 9 bases between. Per germline, CDR1 MDHEN and CDR2 SYDVKM. The CDR3 runs 13 residues. The CDR3 protein is CASSFTGSYGYTF. DNA of the CDR3: TGTGCCAGCAGTTTTACAGGGAGCTATGGCTACACCTTC.

The rearrangement links TRBV18 to TRBJ1-2; D unclear. Trimming took off 5 bases at V and 0 bases at J, with 10 bases between the two ends. The germline gives CDR1 KGHSH, CDR2 LQKENI. The CDR3 has 14 amino acids. CDR3: CASSAEHSNYGYTF. The CDR3 coding sequence is TGTGCCAGCTCAGCCGAACATTCTAACTATGGCTACACCTTC.

This chain connects TRBV18 to TRBJ1-5; 11 bases fit TRBD1. J gave up 2 bases and V 0 bases, and 0 bases lay outside the gene matches. This CDR3 has 16 residues. The germline CDR1 and CDR2 sequences are KGHSH and LQKENI. The CDR3 coding sequence is TGTGCCAGCTCACCACCGGGACAGGGGGGCAATCAGCCCCAGCATTTT. It is translated as CASSPPGQGGNQPQHF. The full variable domain, rest sourced from reference TRBV18 and TRBJ1-5, is NAGVMQNPRHLVRRRGQEARLRCSPMKGHSHVYWYRQLPEEGLKFMVYLQKENIIDESGMPKERFSAEFPKEGPSILRIQQVVRGDSAAYFCASSPPGQGGNQPQHFGDGTRLSIL.

The chain couples TRBV6-1 to TRBJ2-2; no clear D gene. V dropped 1 base and J dropped 7 bases, with 19 bases sitting between them. CDR1 is MNHNS and CDR2 is SASEGT in the germline V gene. This CDR3 has 17 amino acids. The CDR3 is CASSEDAEWHLGGELFF. As DNA, the CDR3 is TGTGCCAGCAGTGAAGATGCGGAGTGGCACCTCGGCGGGGAGCTGTTTTTT.

V usage is TRBV6-6 and J usage is TRBJ2-5; possibly TRBD2 for D (7 bases). The J call is doubtful: the DNA matches TRBJ2-7 better. This CDR3 has 14 residues. CDR1 MNHNY and CDR2 SVGAGI come from the germline V gene (reference sequence). CDR3 residues: CASRGIAGLYEQYF. CDR3 nucleotides: TGTGCCAGTAGGGGGATAGCGGGTCTCTACGAGCAGTACTTC.

The chain recombines TRBV6-1 with TRBJ2-2; 7 nucleotides line up with TRBD1. Germline V gene sequence: CDR1 MNHNS, CDR2 SASEGT. The CDR3 length is 14 residues. V shed 7 bases and J 4 bases; nucleotides not matched to a gene: 6. This CDR3 is CASTRTGGTGELFF. Written as DNA, the CDR3 is TGTGCCAGCACCCGGACAGGCGGCACCGGGGAGCTGTTTTTT.

The rearrangement links TRBV4-3 to TRBJ1-4, with a weak D call TRBD1 (6 bases). Germline loops: CDR1 LGHNA, CDR2 YSLEER. V lost 3 bases and J lost 0, with 23 bases in between. This CDR3 comprises 20 residues. The CDR3 DNA sequence: TGCGCCAGCAGCCAGCTTCCTCCTCACAGGGATACTGCAACTAATGAAAAACTGTTTTTT. Its translation: CASSQLPPHRDTATNEKLFF.

The J gene is TRBJ2-5, the V gene TRBV28; 11 positions match TRBD1. The V gene end was trimmed by 5 bases and the J gene end by 1 base; junction bases not matched to a gene: 3. CDR3 length: 15 residues. Germline CDR1 MDHEN, CDR2 SYDVKM. CDR3 in amino acids: CASSTGTGGQETQYF. DNA of the CDR3: TGTGCCAGCAGTACCGGGACAGGGGGCCAAGAGACCCAGTACTTC.

This chain joins TRBV19 and TRBJ1-1; TRBD1 is a possible D gene (5 bases). The V end was cut by 7 bases, the J end by 5 bases, with 17 bases between. CDR3 length equals 14 residues. Germline V gene sequence: CDR1 LNHDA, CDR2 SQIVND (reference sequence). CDR3 sequence reads: CASTRFGAGTEAFF. CDR3 nucleotide sequence: TGTGCCAGTACCAGGTTTGGAGCAGGGACTGAAGCTTTCTTT.

The chain joins TRBV27 to TRBJ1-5; 9 nucleotides agree with TRBD1. CDR1 and CDR2 (germline): MNHEY, SMNVEV (reference sequence). The junction had 5 bases not matched to a gene; V was cut back by 6 bases and J by 2 bases. The CDR3 has 15 amino acids. The CDR3 sequence: CASRGQGSGNQPQHF. The DNA for the CDR3 is TGTGCCAGCAGAGGACAGGGGAGCGGCAATCAGCCCCAGCATTTT.

The CDR3 nucleotides read TGTGCCAGCAGCGCACAGGGGGGGTTGATGGACAATGAGCAGTTCTTC. Residues: CASSAQGGLMDNEQFF. This chain uses TRBV9 with TRBJ2-1, with a possible D match to TRBD1 (8 bases). The CDR3 is made up of 16 amino acids. V gave up 3 bases and J gave up 5 bases, with 18 bases separating them. Germline loops: CDR1 SGDLS, CDR2 YYNGEE.